This T cell receptor beta chain was obtained from a study of immune evolution from preneoplasia to lung adenocarcinoma. Generated by immunoSEQ multiplex PCR, the TCRdb table keeps only in-frame clones and is missing some. The sample lists around 15,000 clones; 75% to 90% were seen once. Resections took place in Japan or China from the mid-2010s to the late 2010s. The germline V gene encodes CDR1 MNHNY and CDR2 SVGAGI (reference sequence). The CDR3 totals 13 residues. V dropped 8 bases and J dropped 1 base, with 9 bases sitting between them. Sequenced: FFPE invasive lung adenocarcinoma tissue. The receptor comes from a person aged 65-85 years with invasive lung adenocarcinoma. This sequence joins TRBV6-6 and TRBJ1-5, with a weak D call TRBD1 (6 bases). CDR3 in amino acids: CASSRGSNQPQHF. The CDR3 DNA reads TGTGCCAGCTCAAGGGGGAGCAATCAGCCCCAGCATTTT.